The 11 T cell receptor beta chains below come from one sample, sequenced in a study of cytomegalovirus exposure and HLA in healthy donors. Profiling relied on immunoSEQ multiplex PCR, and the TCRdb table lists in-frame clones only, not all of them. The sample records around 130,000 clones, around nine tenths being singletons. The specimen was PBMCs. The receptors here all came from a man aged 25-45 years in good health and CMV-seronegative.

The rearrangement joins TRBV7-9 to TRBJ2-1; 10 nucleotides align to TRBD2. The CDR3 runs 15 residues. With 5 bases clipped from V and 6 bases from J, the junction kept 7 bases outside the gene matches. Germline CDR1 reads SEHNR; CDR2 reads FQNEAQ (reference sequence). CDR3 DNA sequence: TGTGCCAGCAGCGCTCCCGGGACTAGCGCCAATGAGCAGTTCTTC. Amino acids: CASSAPGTSANEQFF.

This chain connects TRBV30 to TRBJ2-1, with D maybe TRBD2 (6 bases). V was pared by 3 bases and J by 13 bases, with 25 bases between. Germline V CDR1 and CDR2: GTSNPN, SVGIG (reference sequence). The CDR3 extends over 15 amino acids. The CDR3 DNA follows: TGTGCCTGGAGCCAGAGAGAACGGGACTTAAGCCCACAGTTCTTC. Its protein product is CAWSQRERDLSPQFF.

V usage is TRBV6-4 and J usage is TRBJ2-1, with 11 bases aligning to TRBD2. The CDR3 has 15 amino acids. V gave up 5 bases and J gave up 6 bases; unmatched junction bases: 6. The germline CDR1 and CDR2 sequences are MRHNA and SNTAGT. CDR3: CASSQLAGEGNEQFF. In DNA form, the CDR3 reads TGTGCCAGCAGTCAACTAGCGGGAGAAGGCAATGAGCAGTTCTTC.

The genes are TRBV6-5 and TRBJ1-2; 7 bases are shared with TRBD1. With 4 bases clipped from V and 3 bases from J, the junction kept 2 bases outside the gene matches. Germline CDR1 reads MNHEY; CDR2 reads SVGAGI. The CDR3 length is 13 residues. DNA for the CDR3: TGTGCCAGCAGTTCCGGGACAGACTATGGCTACACCTTC. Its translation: CASSSGTDYGYTF.

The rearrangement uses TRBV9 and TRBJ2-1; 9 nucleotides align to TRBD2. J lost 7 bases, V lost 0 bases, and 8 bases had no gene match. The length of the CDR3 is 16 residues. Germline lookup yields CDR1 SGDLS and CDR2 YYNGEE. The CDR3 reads CASSVAGGRVRNEQFF. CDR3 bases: TGTGCCAGCAGCGTAGCTGGCGGGAGGGTGAGGAATGAGCAGTTCTTC.

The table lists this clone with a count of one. The CDR3 is CASSLAGQGYETQYF. In DNA, the CDR3 is TGTGCCAGCAGCTTAGCGGGACAGGGCTACGAGACCCAGTACTTC. The V gene is TRBV7-3, the J gene TRBJ2-5, with 9 bases identical to TRBD1. Germline trimming cut 2 bases from V and 5 bases from J; bases unmatched to any gene: 6. The CDR3 is 15 amino acids. The germline CDR1 and CDR2 sequences are SGHTA and FQGTGA.

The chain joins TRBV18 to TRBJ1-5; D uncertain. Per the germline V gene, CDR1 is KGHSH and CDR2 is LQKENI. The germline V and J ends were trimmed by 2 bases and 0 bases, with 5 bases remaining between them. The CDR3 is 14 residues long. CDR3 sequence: CASSPVYSNQPQHF. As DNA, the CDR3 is TGTGCCAGCTCACCAGTATATAGCAATCAGCCCCAGCATTTT.

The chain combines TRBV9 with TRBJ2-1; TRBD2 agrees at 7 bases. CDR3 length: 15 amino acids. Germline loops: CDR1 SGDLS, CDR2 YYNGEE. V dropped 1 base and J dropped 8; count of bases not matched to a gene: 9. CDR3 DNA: TGTGCCAGCAGCGTATATGGCGGGAGCTTGGATGAGCAGTTCTTC. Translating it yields CASSVYGGSLDEQFF.

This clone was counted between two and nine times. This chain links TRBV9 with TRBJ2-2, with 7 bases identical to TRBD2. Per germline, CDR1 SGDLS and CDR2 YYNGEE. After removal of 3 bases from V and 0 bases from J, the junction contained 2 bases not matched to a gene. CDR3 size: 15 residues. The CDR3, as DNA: TGTGCCAGCAGCGCTAGCGGTTCGAACACCGGGGAGCTGTTTTTT. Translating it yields CASSASGSNTGELFF.

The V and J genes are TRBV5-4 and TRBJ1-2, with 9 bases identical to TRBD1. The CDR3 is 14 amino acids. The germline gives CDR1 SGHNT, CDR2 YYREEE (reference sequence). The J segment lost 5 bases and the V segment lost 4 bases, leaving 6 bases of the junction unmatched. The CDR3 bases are TGTGCCAGCAGCCGACGCGGGACAGGGTATGGCTACACCTTC. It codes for CASSRRGTGYGYTF.

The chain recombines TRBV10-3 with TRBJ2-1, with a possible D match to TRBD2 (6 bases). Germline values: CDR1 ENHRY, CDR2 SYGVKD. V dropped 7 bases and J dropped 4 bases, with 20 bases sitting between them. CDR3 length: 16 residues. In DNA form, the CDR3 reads TGTGCCATCACGGACTATGGGGCCTCAACTTACAATGAGCAGTTCTTC. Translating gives CAITDYGASTYNEQFF.